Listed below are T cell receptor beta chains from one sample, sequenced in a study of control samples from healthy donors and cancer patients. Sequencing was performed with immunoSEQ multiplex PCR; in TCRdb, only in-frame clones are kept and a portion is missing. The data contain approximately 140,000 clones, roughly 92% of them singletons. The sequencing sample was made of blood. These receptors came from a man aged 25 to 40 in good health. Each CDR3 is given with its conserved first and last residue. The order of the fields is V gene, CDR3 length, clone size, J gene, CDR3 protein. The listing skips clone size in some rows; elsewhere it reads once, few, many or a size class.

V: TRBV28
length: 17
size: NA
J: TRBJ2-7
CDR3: CATQRPGLAGMSYEQYF

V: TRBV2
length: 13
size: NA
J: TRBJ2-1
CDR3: CASSWESPNEQFF

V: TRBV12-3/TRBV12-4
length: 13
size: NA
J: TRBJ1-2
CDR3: CASTRGTGAGYTF

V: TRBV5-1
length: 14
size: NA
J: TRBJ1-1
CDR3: CASSFGQVNTEAFF

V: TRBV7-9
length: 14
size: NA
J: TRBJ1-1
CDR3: CASSLSGIVNEAFF

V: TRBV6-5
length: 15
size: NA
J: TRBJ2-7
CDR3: CASSPDRGRLYEQYF

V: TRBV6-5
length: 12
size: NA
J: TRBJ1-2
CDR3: CASIHRVYGYTF

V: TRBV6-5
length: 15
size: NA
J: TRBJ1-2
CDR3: CASCLQIPTNYGYTF

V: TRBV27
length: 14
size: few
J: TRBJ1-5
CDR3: CASSPGQVNQPQHF

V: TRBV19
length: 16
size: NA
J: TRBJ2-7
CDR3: CASSAIGTQFSYEQYF

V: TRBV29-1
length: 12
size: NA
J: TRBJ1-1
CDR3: CSVDWGGHEAFF

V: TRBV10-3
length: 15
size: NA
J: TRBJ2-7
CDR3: CAISAGADPRGEQYF

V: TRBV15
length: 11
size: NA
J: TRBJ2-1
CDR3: CATDSYNEQFF

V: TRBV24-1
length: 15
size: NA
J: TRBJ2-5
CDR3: CATSSGDRYQETQYF